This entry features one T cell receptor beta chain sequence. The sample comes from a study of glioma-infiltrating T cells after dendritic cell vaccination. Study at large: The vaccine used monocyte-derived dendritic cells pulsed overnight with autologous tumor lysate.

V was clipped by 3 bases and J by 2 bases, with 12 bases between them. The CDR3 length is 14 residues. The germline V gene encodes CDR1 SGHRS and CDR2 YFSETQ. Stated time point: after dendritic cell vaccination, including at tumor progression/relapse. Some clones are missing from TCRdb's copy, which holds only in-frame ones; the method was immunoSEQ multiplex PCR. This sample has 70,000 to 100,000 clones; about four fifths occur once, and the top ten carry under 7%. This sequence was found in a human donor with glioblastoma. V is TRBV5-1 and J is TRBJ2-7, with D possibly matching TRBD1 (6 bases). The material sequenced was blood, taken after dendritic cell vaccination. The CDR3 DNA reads TGCGCCAGCAGCTCCGGAACAGGGACCTACGAGCAGTACTTC. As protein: CASSSGTGTYEQYF.